This T cell receptor beta chain derives from a study of cytotoxic CD8 clonotypes in ibrutinib-treated CLL. CDR3 length: 16 residues. The V gene end was trimmed by 2 bases and the J gene end by 5 bases; junction bases not matched to a gene: 9. The germline V gene encodes CDR1 SNHLY and CDR2 FYNNEI. The assay was immunoSEQ multiplex PCR, and TCRdb's table has in-frame clones only and misses some. The profile shows some 310,000 clones, roughly 85% of them singletons. The sample consisted of PBMCs, taken before ibrutinib treatment. The sequence was collected from a human donor with chronic lymphocytic leukemia. The gene calls are TRBV2 and TRBJ2-1, with 7 nucleotides matching TRBD2. This chain's CDR3 is CASSELADPLDNEQFF. CDR3 DNA sequence: TGTGCCAGCAGTGAACTAGCGGACCCCCTCGACAATGAGCAGTTCTTC. Complete variable domain (other parts from reference TRBV2 and TRBJ2-1): EPEVTQTPSHQVTQMGQEVILRCVPISNHLYFYWYRQILGQKVEFLVSFYNNEISEKSEIFDDQFSVERPDGSNFTLKIRSTKLEDSAMYFCASSELADPLDNEQFFGPGTRLTVL.